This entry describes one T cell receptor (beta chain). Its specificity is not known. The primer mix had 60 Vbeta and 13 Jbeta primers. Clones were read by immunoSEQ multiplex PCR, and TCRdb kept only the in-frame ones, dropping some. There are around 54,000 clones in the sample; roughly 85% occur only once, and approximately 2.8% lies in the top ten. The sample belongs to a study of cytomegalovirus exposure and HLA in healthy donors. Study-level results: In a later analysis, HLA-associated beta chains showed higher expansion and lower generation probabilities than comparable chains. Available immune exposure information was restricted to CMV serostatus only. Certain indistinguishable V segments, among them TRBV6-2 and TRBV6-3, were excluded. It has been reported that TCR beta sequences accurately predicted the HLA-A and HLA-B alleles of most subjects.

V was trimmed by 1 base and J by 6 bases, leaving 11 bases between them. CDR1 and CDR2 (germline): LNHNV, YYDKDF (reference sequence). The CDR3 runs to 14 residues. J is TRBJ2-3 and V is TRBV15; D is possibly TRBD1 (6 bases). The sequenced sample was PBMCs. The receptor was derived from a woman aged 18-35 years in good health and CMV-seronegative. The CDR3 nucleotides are TGTGCCACCAGCAGAGCCTCAGGGGTGGATACGCAGTATTTT. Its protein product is CATSRASGVDTQYF.